This entry lists 7 T cell receptor beta chains sequenced from one sample in a study of CD8 T cells in ankylosing spondylitis. TCRdb re-called the 5' RACE reads with MiXCR, one entry per CDR3 protein. Found here are about 240,000 distinct CDR3 sequences, roughly 8.2% of them singletons; the top ten hold roughly 4.9%. The specimen sequenced was blood, either unsorted or a sorted T cell fraction (not recorded which). The source is a female donor with ankylosing spondylitis or in good health (not recorded which).

This clonotype was seen at least ten times. The J gene is TRBJ1-2, the V gene TRBV20-1; 9 bases fit TRBD1. Trimming removed 6 bases from V and 6 bases from J; junction bases left unmatched: 5. Germline assignment: CDR1 DFQATT and CDR2 SNEGSKA (reference sequence). The CDR3 is 12 amino acids. CDR3 protein: CSAGDRDDGYTF. The CDR3 bases are TGCAGTGCCGGGGACAGGGACGATGGCTACACCTTC.

The table lists this clonotype with many counts. The rearrangement joins TRBV6-5 to TRBJ2-1; 9 bases match TRBD2. The germline CDR1 and CDR2 sequences are MNHEY and SVGAGI. This CDR3 has 15 amino acids. Trimming took 6 bases from V and 3 from J; bases not matched to a gene: 6. CDR3 sequence reads: CASSLAGAYYNEQFF. The CDR3 coding sequence is TGTGCCAGCAGCTTAGCGGGAGCTTACTACAATGAGCAGTTCTTC.

This clonotype was counted at least ten times. V is TRBV5-1 and J is TRBJ2-1; 12 bases line up with TRBD1. Unmatched junction bases numbered 4, after V lost 1 base and J lost 5 bases. Germline lookup yields CDR1 SGHRS and CDR2 YFSETQ. The CDR3 contains 16 residues. CDR3 in amino acids: CASSLFRDRGHNEQFF. CDR3 coding DNA: TGCGCCAGCAGCTTGTTCAGGGACAGGGGGCACAATGAGCAGTTCTTC.

This clonotype was picked up a small number of times. This chain joins TRBV5-6 and TRBJ2-6, with D possibly matching TRBD2 (5 bases). Germline assignment: CDR1 SGHDT and CDR2 YYEEEE. This CDR3 contains 18 residues. The ends were cut back, 6 bases at V and 0 bases at J, with 19 bases in the middle. CDR3 residues: CASKSRGSPSSGANVLTF. The CDR3 DNA sequence: TGTGCCAGCAAATCCCGGGGTAGCCCCTCCTCTGGGGCCAACGTCCTGACTTTC.

This clonotype came up a few times. J is TRBJ2-1 and V is TRBV19, with TRBD2 matching 9 bases. The V gene end was trimmed by 6 bases and the J gene end by 9 bases; junction bases not matched to a gene: 12. In germline, CDR1 is LNHDA, CDR2 SQIVND (reference sequence). This CDR3 region has 15 residues. CDR3 loop: CASRVSGRQGSEQFF. CDR3 DNA sequence: TGTGCCAGTAGAGTTAGCGGGAGACAAGGCAGTGAGCAGTTCTTC.

This clonotype appeared many times. The chain links TRBV7-7 to TRBJ1-2, with D hard to call. Trimming took off 3 bases at V and 0 bases at J, with 23 bases between the two ends. Looked up from germline, CDR1 is SSHAT and CDR2 is FNYEAQ (reference sequence). This CDR3 contains 19 residues. CDR3 sequence reads: CASSFFMKRPRQSNYGYTF. CDR3 DNA: TGTGCCAGCAGCTTTTTTATGAAGAGACCTAGACAATCTAACTATGGCTACACCTTC.

The rearrangement joins TRBV7-2 to TRBJ2-3; no reliable D call. Deletions cut 1 base from V and 10 bases from J, with 6 bases between. The CDR3 has 11 residues. CDR1 and CDR2 (germline): SGHTA, FQGNSA. The CDR3 reads CASSLGFSQYF. The CDR3 DNA reads as TGTGCCAGCAGCTTAGGGTTTTCGCAGTATTTT.